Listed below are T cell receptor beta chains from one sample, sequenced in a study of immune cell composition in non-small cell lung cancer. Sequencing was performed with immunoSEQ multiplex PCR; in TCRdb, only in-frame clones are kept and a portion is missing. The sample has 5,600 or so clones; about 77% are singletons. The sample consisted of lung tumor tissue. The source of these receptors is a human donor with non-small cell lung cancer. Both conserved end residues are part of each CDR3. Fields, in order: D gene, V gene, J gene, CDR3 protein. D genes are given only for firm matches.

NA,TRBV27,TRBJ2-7,CASSPHYVRGPYEQYF
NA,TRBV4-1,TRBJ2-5,CASSQERRETQYF
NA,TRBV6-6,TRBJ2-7,CASKAGSADSTYEQYF
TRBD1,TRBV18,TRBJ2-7,CASSRETGVEQYF
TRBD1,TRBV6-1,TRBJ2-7,CASSPTRTGGDF
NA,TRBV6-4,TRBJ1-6,CASSDSGGHNSPLHF
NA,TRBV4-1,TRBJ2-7,CASSLGPSDEQYF
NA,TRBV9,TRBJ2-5,CASSEMGGGPRETQYF
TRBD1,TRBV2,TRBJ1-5,CASSPESGGGQPQHF
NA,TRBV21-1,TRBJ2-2,CASSGDRANTGELFF